Sequencing of this T cell receptor beta chain was carried out in a study of OX40 agonist ivuxolimab in advanced cancers. Study context: Three dose-escalation patients had partial responses: one with hepatocellular carcinoma and two with cutaneous melanoma.

Worth noting for this clone: Its cognate antigen is unknown.

This table comes from immunoSEQ multiplex PCR, and its TCRdb copy is limited to in-frame clones, with some not included. In the table there are around 70,000 clones, around 90% of which are singletons. Study results and limitations: CD8+ T cells (on average) carried more expanded clones than CD4+ T cells.

The CDR3 has 13 amino acids. Germline-derived CDR1 and CDR2 are MNHEY and SVGAGI. Trimming removed 6 bases at V and 4 bases at J, with 10 bases between. The sequence was obtained from an adult with an advanced solid tumor such as melanoma, head and neck, liver or kidney cancer. This sequence joins TRBV6-5 and TRBJ1-3; D uncertain. Sequencing was performed on CD4+ or CD8+ T cells sorted from blood, taken in a trial of the OX40 agonist ivuxolimab. CDR3 in DNA: TGTGCCAGCAGCGACGAAATGGGAAACACCATATATTTT. Its protein is CASSDEMGNTIYF.